Listed here is a single T cell receptor beta chain. These data originate in a study of blood T cell repertoires in COVID-19. This CDR3 has 15 residues. The germline CDR1 and CDR2 sequences are KGHSH and LQKENI. V lost 2 bases and J lost 4; bases outside the gene matches: 8. Per the authors' pipeline: The authors estimated nucleated cell counts from reference gene primer amplification. Here immunoSEQ multiplex PCR was the method, and the copy in TCRdb shows in-frame clones only, minus some. For V, J and clone size, that table is used; D and trimming come from the DNA. The table lists more than 55,000 clones, 85% to 90% of them singletons. In Seattle, patients joined the study during active infection and were tracked longitudinally.

The origin of this receptor is a woman aged 55-75 years with COVID-19, enrolled during active disease. The genes are TRBV18 and TRBJ2-7, with 7 bases fitting TRBD2. The sequencing input was peripheral blood. CDR3 DNA sequence: TGTGCCAGCTCACCAAGCCAGGGAGGGTTATACGAGCAGTACTTC. Its protein product is CASSPSQGGLYEQYF.